The 18 T cell receptor beta chains below all came from one sample that was sequenced in a study of shared clonotypes between healthy human individuals. Profiling relied on immunoSEQ multiplex PCR, and the TCRdb table lists in-frame clones only, not all of them. The sample includes 230,000 or so clones, approximately 65% of them seen just once. Sequenced: memory CD4+ T cells sorted from blood. Noted subset: CD45RA-negative fraction. The source of these receptors is a man aged 30 to 39 in good health.

The chain carries TRBV5-6 and TRBJ2-7; 8 bases are shared with TRBD1. V lost 2 bases and J lost 2; bases outside the gene matches: 9. In germline, CDR1 is SGHDT, CDR2 YYEEEE. The CDR3 consists of 16 residues. CDR3 loop: CASSFDRGGPTYEQYF. The CDR3 coding sequence is TGTGCCAGCAGCTTCGACAGGGGTGGACCCACCTACGAGCAGTACTTC.

As to this clone: One junction end does not reproduce the germline sequence, and a read error may be involved. This rearrangement joins TRBV10-2 to TRBJ1-2, with 8 bases fitting TRBD1. The CDR3 extends over 11 amino acids. The germline V gene encodes CDR1 WSHSY and CDR2 SAAADI. The CDR3 DNA is TGCGCCAGCAGTGATGACAGGGGTAGAGTCTTC. Protein sequence: CASSDDRGRVF.

V gene TRBV29-1 combines with J gene TRBJ2-4, with no clear D. V was cut by 4 bases and J by 3 bases, with 16 bases left in between. Germline V gene sequence: CDR1 SQVTM, CDR2 ANQGSEA. CDR3 length: 15 amino acids. The CDR3 DNA reads as TGCAGCGTTGCCGTTAGGTTGTTCGACAAAAACATTCAGTACTTC. Protein product: CSVAVRLFDKNIQYF.

The chain joins TRBV19 to TRBJ1-4, with D perhaps TRBD1 (5 bases). CDR1 is LNHDA and CDR2 is SQIVND in the germline V gene (reference sequence). V dropped 2 bases and J dropped 3 bases, with 13 bases sitting between them. The CDR3 sequence is 16 residues long. The CDR3 region has the DNA TGTGCCAGTAGTATACAGGGACCTCGGGCTAATGAAAAACTGTTTTTT. Translating it yields CASSIQGPRANEKLFF.

This clone has only a few counts. CDR3 bases: TGTGCCAGCACTCAACAAGAGACCCAGTACTTC. Its protein is CASTQQETQYF. The genes are TRBV28 and TRBJ2-5, with D uncertain. In germline, CDR1 is MDHEN, CDR2 SYDVKM. The CDR3 consists of 11 residues. V lost 7 bases and J lost 2, with 5 bases in between. Filled out from reference TRBV28 and TRBJ2-5, the complete variable domain reads DVKVTQSSRYLVKRTGEKVFLECVQDMDHENMFWYRQDPGLGLRLIYFSYDVKMKEKGDIPEGYSVSREKKERFSLILESASTNQTSMYLCASTQQETQYFGPGTRLLVL.

The chain combines TRBV11-2 with TRBJ2-2; possibly TRBD1 or TRBD2 for D (6 bases each). Trimming shortened V by 3 bases and J by 4 bases, and 15 bases separated the two germline ends. The CDR3 loop spans 16 amino acids. The V gene's germline CDR1 is SGHAT and CDR2 FQNNGV. The CDR3: CASSFSGARGTGELFF. CDR3 in DNA: TGTGCCAGCAGCTTTTCGGGGGCGCGAGGCACCGGGGAGCTGTTTTTT.

The chain combines TRBV7-2 with TRBJ2-5, with 14 bases fitting TRBD2. Germline CDR1 is SGHTA and CDR2 is FQGNSA. The V segment lost 5 bases and the J segment 6 bases; nucleotides outside the gene matches: 17. This CDR3 region has 19 residues. The CDR3 sequence: CASSRKGTSGSLPGQTQYF. The CDR3 DNA reads as TGTGCCAGCAGCCGAAAAGGGACTAGCGGGAGCCTTCCAGGTCAGACCCAGTACTTC.

This clone occurred a few times. The genes are TRBV15 and TRBJ2-2; 10 nucleotides align to TRBD1. V lost 2 bases and J lost 0; bases outside the gene matches: 3. Germline-derived CDR1 and CDR2 are LNHNV and YYDKDF (reference sequence). The CDR3 is 17 amino acids. CDR3 sequence (DNA): TGTGCCACCAGCAGAAAAGGACAGGGGGCGAACACCGGGGAGCTGTTTTTT. Translation: CATSRKGQGANTGELFF.

The CDR3 sequence: CASSAGTDSGNTIYF. CDR3 nucleotides: TGTGCCAGCTCAGCCGGGACAGACTCTGGAAACACCATATATTTT. V usage is TRBV18 and J usage is TRBJ1-3; TRBD1 matches 7 bases. Germline values: CDR1 KGHSH, CDR2 LQKENI. The CDR3 consists of 15 residues. The J segment lost 0 bases and the V segment lost 5 bases, leaving 4 bases of the junction unmatched.

The gene calls are TRBV7-2 and TRBJ2-1, with D unresolved. Germline CDR1 and CDR2: SGHTA and FQGNSA. The CDR3 runs 15 residues. V was trimmed by 5 bases and J by 1 base, leaving 12 bases between them. In DNA form, the CDR3 reads TGTGCCAGCAGCCTCCGAGCGAATTCCTACAATGAGCAGTTCTTC. This translates into CASSLRANSYNEQFF. Looking up the rest from reference TRBV7-2 and TRBJ2-1 gives the full variable domain: GAGVSQSPSNKVTEKGKDVELRCDPISGHTALYWYRQSLGQGLEFLIYFQGNSAPDKSGLPSDRFSAERTGGSVSTLTIQRTQQEDSAVYLCASSLRANSYNEQFFGPGTRLTVL.

This sequence joins TRBV5-4 and TRBJ2-5, with D maybe TRBD2 (6 bases). This CDR3 has 13 amino acids. The germline gives CDR1 SGHNT, CDR2 YYREEE (reference sequence). V lost 4 bases and J 7 bases, leaving 14 bases between the germline ends. The chain's CDR3 is CASSPEPGVTQYF. The CDR3 nucleotides read TGTGCCAGCAGCCCAGAACCGGGGGTGACCCAGTACTTC. The complete variable domain, with remaining parts taken from reference TRBV5-4 and TRBJ2-5, reads ETGVTQSPTHLIKTRGQQVTLRCSSQSGHNTVSWYQQALGQGPQFIFQYYREEENGRGNFPPRFSGLQFPNYSSELNVNALELDDSALYLCASSPEPGVTQYFGPGTRLLVL.

The chain combines TRBV18 with TRBJ2-3; 11 nucleotides line up with TRBD2. The germline V gene has CDR1 KGHSH and CDR2 LQKENI. This CDR3 comprises 19 residues. V lost 0 bases, J lost 10 bases, and 18 bases stayed unmatched. The CDR3 sequence is CASSPPKSQLAGEQEAQYF. CDR3 bases: TGTGCCAGCTCACCACCTAAATCCCAACTAGCGGGAGAGCAGGAAGCGCAGTATTTT.

This chain joins TRBV15 and TRBJ1-1; D is unclear. V was shortened by 0 bases and J by 7 bases, with 15 bases between the two germline ends. The CDR3 has 15 residues. Germline CDR1 is LNHNV and CDR2 is YYDKDF (reference sequence). The CDR3 region is CATSRDGQAIVEAFF. The CDR3 DNA sequence: TGTGCCACCAGCAGAGACGGGCAGGCAATCGTTGAAGCTTTCTTT.

There are many counts of this clone. The chain employs TRBV14 and TRBJ2-1; D remains unclear. The CDR3 totals 20 residues. Trimming stripped 0 bases from V and 3 bases from J, with 24 bases between. Germline assignment: CDR1 SGHDN and CDR2 FVKESK. DNA of the CDR3: TGTGCCAGCAGCCAAGATGAGGCCCGGGCCCAGATACTCCGCTACAATGAGCAGTTCTTC. The encoded protein is CASSQDEARAQILRYNEQFF.

V and J are TRBV6-5 and TRBJ2-2; 7 positions match TRBD1. CDR1 and CDR2 from the germline V gene are MNHEY and SVGAGI. The CDR3 is 13 amino acids. The V segment lost 5 bases and the J segment 4 bases; nucleotides outside the gene matches: 1. The CDR3 reads CASSRTGTGELFF. The CDR3 bases are TGTGCCAGCAGTCGGACAGGCACCGGGGAGCTGTTTTTT.

The gene calls are TRBV7-2 and TRBJ2-1; TRBD2 matches at 14 bases. CDR1 is SGHTA, CDR2 FQGNSA, per germline. The J segment lost 10 bases and the V segment lost 5 bases, leaving 4 bases of the junction unmatched. CDR3 length: 14 residues. CDR3 protein: CASSTGLAGVEQFF. The CDR3 region has the DNA TGTGCCAGCAGCACGGGACTAGCGGGGGTAGAGCAGTTCTTC.

The chain is built from TRBV19 and TRBJ2-1; 7 nucleotides line up with TRBD1. This CDR3 has 17 amino acids. Per the germline V gene, CDR1 is LNHDA and CDR2 is SQIVND (reference sequence). V lost 3 bases and J lost 3; bases outside the gene matches: 11. The CDR3 reads CASSINNQGVFYNEQFF. The DNA of the CDR3 is TGTGCCAGTAGTATCAATAATCAGGGGGTATTCTACAATGAGCAGTTCTTC.

The chain couples TRBV7-6 to TRBJ2-5, with 10 positions matching TRBD1. V dropped 3 bases and J dropped 5; count of bases not matched to a gene: 6. The CDR3 covers 15 residues. The germline gives CDR1 SGHVS, CDR2 FNYEAQ. The CDR3 sequence: CASSLSPGQGETQYF. CDR3 DNA: TGTGCCAGCAGCTTGTCCCCGGGACAGGGGGAGACCCAGTACTTC.